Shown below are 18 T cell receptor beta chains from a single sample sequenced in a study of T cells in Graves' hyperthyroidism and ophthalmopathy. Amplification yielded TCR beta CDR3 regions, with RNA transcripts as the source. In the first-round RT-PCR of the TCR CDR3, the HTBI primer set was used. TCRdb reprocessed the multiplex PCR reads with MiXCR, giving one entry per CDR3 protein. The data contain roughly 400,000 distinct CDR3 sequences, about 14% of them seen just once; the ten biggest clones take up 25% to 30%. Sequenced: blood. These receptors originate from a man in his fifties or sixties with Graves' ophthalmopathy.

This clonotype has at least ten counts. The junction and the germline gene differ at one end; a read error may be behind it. The CDR3 sequence: CASSLGGGNTDTQYF. CDR3 nucleotide sequence: TGTGCTAGCAGCTTAGGTGGGGGAAACACAGATACGCAGTATTTT. The chain combines TRBV7-7 with TRBJ2-3, with D possibly called TRBD1 or TRBD2 (5 bases each). Per the germline V gene, CDR1 is SSHAT and CDR2 is FNYEAQ (reference sequence). The CDR3 sequence is 15 residues long. Looking up the rest from reference TRBV7-7 and TRBJ2-3 gives the full variable domain: GAGVSQSPRYKVTKRGQDVTLRCDPISSHATLYWYQQALGQGPEFLTYFNYEAQPDKSGLPSDRFSAERPEGSISTLTIQRTEQRDSAMYRCASSLGGGNTDTQYFGPGTRLTVL.

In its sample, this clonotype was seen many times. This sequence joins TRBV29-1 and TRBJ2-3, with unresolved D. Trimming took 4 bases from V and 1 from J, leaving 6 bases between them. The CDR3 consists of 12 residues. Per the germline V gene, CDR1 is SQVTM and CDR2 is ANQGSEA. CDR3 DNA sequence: TGCAGCGTTGGTGACCGCACAGATACGCAGTATTTT. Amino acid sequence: CSVGDRTDTQYF.

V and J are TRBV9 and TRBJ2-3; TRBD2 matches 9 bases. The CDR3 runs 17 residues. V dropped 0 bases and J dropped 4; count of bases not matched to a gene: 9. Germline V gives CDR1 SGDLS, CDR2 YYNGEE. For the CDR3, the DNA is TGTGCCAGCAGCGTAGTGAGCGGGAGGTCTTCTGCAGATACGCAGTATTTT. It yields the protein CASSVVSGRSSADTQYF.

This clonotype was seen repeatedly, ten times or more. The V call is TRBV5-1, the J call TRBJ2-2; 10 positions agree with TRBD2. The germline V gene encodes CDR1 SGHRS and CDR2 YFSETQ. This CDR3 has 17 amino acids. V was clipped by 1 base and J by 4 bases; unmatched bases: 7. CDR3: CASSLLSSGSGTGELFF. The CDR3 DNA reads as TGCGCCAGCAGCTTGCTGTCTAGCGGGAGTGGCACCGGGGAGCTGTTTTTT.

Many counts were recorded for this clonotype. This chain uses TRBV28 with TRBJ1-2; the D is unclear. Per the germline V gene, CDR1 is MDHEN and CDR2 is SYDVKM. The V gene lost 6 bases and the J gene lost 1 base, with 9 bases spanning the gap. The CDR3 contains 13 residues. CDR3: CASSEDGNYGYTF. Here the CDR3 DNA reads TGTGCCAGCAGCGAGGACGGTAACTATGGCTACACCTTC.

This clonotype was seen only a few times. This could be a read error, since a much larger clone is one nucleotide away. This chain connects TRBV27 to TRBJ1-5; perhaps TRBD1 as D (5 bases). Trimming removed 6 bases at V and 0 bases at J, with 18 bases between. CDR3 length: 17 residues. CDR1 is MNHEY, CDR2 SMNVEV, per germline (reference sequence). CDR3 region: CASRKAETELSNQPQHF. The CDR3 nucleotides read TGTGCCAGCAGAAAAGCCGAGACAGAGCTTAGCAATCAGCCCCAGCATTTT.

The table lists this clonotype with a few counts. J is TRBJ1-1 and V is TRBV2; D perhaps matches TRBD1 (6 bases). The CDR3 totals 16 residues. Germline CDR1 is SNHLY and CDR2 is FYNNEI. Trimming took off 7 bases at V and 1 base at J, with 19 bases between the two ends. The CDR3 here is CASTRGGGPPNTEAFF. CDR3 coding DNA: TGTGCCAGCACCCGGGGGGGCGGCCCCCCGAACACTGAAGCTTTCTTT.

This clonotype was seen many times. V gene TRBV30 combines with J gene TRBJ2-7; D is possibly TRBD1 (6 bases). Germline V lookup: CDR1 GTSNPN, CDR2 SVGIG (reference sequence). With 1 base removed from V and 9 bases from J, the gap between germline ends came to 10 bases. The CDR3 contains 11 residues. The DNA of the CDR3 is TGTGCCTGGAGTGGAAACAGGGTGCAGTACTTC. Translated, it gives CAWSGNRVQYF.

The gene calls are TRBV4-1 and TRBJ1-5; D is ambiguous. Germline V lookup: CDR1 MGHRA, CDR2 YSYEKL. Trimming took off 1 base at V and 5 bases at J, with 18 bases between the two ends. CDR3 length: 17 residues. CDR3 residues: CASSQGGGKRRDQPQHF. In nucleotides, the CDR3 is TGCGCCAGCAGCCAAGGTGGAGGAAAGAGAAGGGATCAGCCCCAGCATTTT.

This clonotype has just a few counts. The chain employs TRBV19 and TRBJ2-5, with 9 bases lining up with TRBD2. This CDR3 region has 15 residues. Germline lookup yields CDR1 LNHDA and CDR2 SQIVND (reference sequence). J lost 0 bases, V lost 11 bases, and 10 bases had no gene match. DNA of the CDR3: TGTGCCTCCCAGTCCTGGACTAGCGACCAAGAGACCCAGTACTTC. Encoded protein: CASQSWTSDQETQYF.

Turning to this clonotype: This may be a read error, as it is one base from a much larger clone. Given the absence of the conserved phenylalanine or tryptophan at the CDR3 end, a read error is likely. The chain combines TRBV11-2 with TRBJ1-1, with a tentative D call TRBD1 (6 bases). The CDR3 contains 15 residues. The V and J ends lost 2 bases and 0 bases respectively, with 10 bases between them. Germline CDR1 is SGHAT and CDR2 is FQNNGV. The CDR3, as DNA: TGTGCCAGCAGCTTATTGACAGGACTGAACACTGAAGCTTTCTCT. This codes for CASSLLTGLNTEAFS.

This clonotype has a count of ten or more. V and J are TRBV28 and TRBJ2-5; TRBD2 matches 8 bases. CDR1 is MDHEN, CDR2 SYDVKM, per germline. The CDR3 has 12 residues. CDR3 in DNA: TGTTTAGTTGGCGGGAGGCAAGAGACCCAGTACTTC. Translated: CLVGGRQETQYF.

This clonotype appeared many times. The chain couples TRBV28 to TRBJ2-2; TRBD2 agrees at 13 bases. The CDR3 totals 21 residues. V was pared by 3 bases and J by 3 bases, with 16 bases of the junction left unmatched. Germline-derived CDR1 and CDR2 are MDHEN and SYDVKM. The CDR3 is CASSFVGTRGLAGPYTGELFF. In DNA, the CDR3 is TGTGCCAGCAGTTTCGTTGGAACCCGGGGACTAGCGGGACCTTACACCGGGGAGCTGTTTTTT.

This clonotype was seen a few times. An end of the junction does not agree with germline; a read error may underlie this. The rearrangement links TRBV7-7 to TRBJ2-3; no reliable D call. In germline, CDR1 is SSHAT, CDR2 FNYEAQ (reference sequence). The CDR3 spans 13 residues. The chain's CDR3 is CASSLSRIDTQYF. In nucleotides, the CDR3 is TGTGCTAGCAGCTTATCAAGGATAGATACGCAGTATTTT.

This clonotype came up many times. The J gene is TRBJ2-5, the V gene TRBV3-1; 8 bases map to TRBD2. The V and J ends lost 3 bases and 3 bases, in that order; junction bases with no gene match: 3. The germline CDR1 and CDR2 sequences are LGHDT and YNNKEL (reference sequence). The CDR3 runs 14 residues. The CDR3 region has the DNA TGTGCCAGCAGCCACCGTAGCGGGGAAGAGACCCAGTACTTC. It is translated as CASSHRSGEETQYF.

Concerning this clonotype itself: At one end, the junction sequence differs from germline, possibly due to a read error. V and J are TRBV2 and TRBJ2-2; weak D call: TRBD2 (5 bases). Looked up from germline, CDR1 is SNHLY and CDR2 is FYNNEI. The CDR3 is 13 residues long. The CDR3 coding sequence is TGTGCTAGCAGCTTGGGGAACACCGGGGAGCGGTTTTTT. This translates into CASSLGNTGERFF.

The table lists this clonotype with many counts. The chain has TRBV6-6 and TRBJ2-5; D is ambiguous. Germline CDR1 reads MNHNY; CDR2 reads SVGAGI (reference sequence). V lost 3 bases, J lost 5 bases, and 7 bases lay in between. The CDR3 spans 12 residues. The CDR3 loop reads CASSYSMETQYF. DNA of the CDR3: TGTGCCAGCAGTTATTCTATGGAGACCCAGTACTTC.

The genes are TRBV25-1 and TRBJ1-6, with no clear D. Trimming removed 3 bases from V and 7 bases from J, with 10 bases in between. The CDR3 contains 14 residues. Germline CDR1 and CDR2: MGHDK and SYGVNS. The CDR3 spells CASSDPRLNSPLHF. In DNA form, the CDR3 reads TGTGCCAGCAGTGACCCACGGCTAAATTCACCCCTCCACTTT.